This TCR beta chain appears in the sequencing data of a study of identical twins. V lost 10 bases to trimming and J lost 2 bases, with 16 bases between them. CDR1 and CDR2 from the germline V gene are ENHRY and SYGVKD. The CDR3 loop spans 14 amino acids. Template switching added a universal primer binding site, and final cDNA carried unique molecular identifiers. TCRdb used MiXCR to reprocess the 5' RACE reads, holding one entry per CDR3 protein. The profile shows hundreds of thousands of distinct CDR3 sequences, roughly 20% of them singletons. These same records also appear under a second study, on T cells expressing NK-cell markers. As reported in that work: NKG2C+ dominant clonotype frequencies in over 5 donors were about 1.0-8% of CD8+ T cells.

The source material was PBMCs. The receptor was isolated from a woman between 18 and 30 years old in good health. The chain is built from TRBV10-3 and TRBJ2-3; perhaps TRBD2 as D (7 bases). The chain's CDR3 is CASLGGPHTDTQYF. The CDR3 nucleotides are TGTGCCAGCCTGGGGGGGCCCCACACAGATACGCAGTATTTT.